This TCR beta chain was obtained from a study of OX40 agonist ivuxolimab in advanced cancers. Across the study: Treatment of patients was with ivuxolimab, an agonistic anti-OX40 (CD134) antibody.

This CDR3 spans 14 amino acids. V dropped 6 bases and J dropped 1; count of bases not matched to a gene: 3. Germline values: CDR1 LNHDA, CDR2 SQIVND (reference sequence). Remarks on this clone: Its antigen remains unidentified.

Prior autoimmune disease or systemic immunosuppression barred patients. Sequenced by immunoSEQ multiplex PCR; TCRdb stores in-frame clones only, minus some. This table holds about 82,000 clones, over 80% found once. Whole-study results and caveats: No antigen was identified for the clonally expanded peripheral T cells. CD4+ T cells averaged fewer expanded clones than CD8+ T cells.

This TCR derives from an adult with an advanced solid tumor such as melanoma, head and neck, liver or kidney cancer. The chain is built from TRBV19 and TRBJ1-2; 9 bases align to TRBD1. Material: CD4+ or CD8+ T cells sorted from blood, obtained in a trial of the OX40 agonist ivuxolimab. The CDR3 loop reads CASSDRGSNYGYTF. The CDR3 DNA is TGTGCCAGTAGCGACAGGGGGAGTAACTATGGCTACACCTTC.